The 9 T cell receptor beta chains in this list originate from one sample, sequenced in a study of T and B cells in COVID-19 patients. TRB rearrangements were amplified by multiplex PCR with BIOMED2 TRB-A/B primers. TCRdb reanalysed the multiplex PCR reads using MiXCR and keeps one entry per CDR3 protein. The sample has roughly 2,000 distinct CDR3 sequences; approximately 25% are singletons. From blood, roughly 250-550 ng of genomic DNA served as TRB template. Sequenced: blood. Every receptor here comes from a human donor with active COVID-19.

The CDR3 spells CASSPRRGTQYF. CDR3 in DNA: TGTGCCAGCAGCCCCCGACGGGGTACGCAGTATTTT. This chain links TRBV7-9 with TRBJ2-3; D may be TRBD2 (5 bases). The CDR3 sequence is 12 residues long. Germline CDR1 is SEHNR and CDR2 is FQNEAQ (reference sequence). Trimming pared 5 bases from V and 8 bases from J, leaving 11 bases between.

The table lists this clonotype with a few counts. This chain links TRBV4-2 with TRBJ1-1; maybe TRBD1 (5 bases). Germline V gene sequence: CDR1 LGHNA, CDR2 YNFKEQ. This CDR3 is built from 14 residues. Trimming took 4 bases from V and 7 from J, leaving 16 bases between them. The CDR3 is CASSLAGGRDEAFF. In DNA form, the CDR3 reads TGTGCCAGCAGCCTCGCGGGGGGGAGGGATGAAGCTTTCTTT.

With respect to this clonotype: The junction differs from germline at one of its ends, possibly a read error. The chain is built from TRBV7-2 and TRBJ2-1; 9 bases fit TRBD2. Germline lookup yields CDR1 SGHTA and CDR2 FQGNSA. The CDR3 spans 16 residues. The CDR3 coding sequence is TGTCCCAGCAGCTTGAGGCCCGGACTAGCGAATAATGAGCAGTTCTTC. Amino acids: CPSSLRPGLANNEQFF.

CDR3 coding DNA: TGTGCCAGCAGATCGAACGTGGGCTACGAGCAGTACTTC. Translated: CASRSNVGYEQYF. V usage is TRBV27 and J usage is TRBJ2-7; unclear D gene. This CDR3 spans 13 amino acids. Trimming left V 6 bases short and J 3 bases short, with 12 bases between. The germline V gene encodes CDR1 MNHEY and CDR2 SMNVEV (reference sequence).

This chain connects TRBV2 to TRBJ2-6; D not certain. The CDR3 totals 17 residues. The V end lost 7 bases, the J end lost 0 bases, and 16 bases lay between the germline ends. Germline V lookup: CDR1 SNHLY, CDR2 FYNNEI. DNA of the CDR3: TGTGCCAGCACCTTTAGGAATCGCCGCTCTGGGGCCAACGTCCTGACTTTC. This gives the protein CASTFRNRRSGANVLTF.

Only a few counts were recorded for this clonotype. The rearrangement uses TRBV7-2 and TRBJ2-7; D remains unclear. The CDR3 spans 14 residues. Germline CDR1 reads SGHTA; CDR2 reads FQGNSA. The V end lost 5 bases, the J end lost 4 bases, and 15 bases lay between the germline ends. CDR3 region: CASSPAGPLYEQYF. CDR3 nucleotide sequence: TGTGCCAGCAGCCCCGCCGGACCGCTTTACGAGCAGTACTTC.

Judged by abundance, this clonotype is medium-sized (0.01 to 0.1%). The CDR3 region has the DNA TGTGCCAGCAGTTACGGACTAGCGGGAGGGCCCCGGTCCTACAATGAGCAGTTCTTC. It is translated as CASSYGLAGGPRSYNEQFF. The chain recombines TRBV6-5 with TRBJ2-1, with 15 bases matching TRBD2. From germline, CDR1 is MNHEY and CDR2 SVGAGI. The length of the CDR3 is 19 residues. The J segment lost 1 base and the V segment lost 2 bases, leaving 6 bases of the junction unmatched.

In its sample, this clonotype is medium-sized. The chain recombines TRBV5-4 with TRBJ2-1; the match to TRBD2 covers 7 bases. CDR3 length equals 14 residues. Germline values: CDR1 SGHNT, CDR2 YYREEE (reference sequence). The V and J ends lost 4 bases and 1 base, in that order; junction bases with no gene match: 2. The CDR3 coding sequence is TGTGCCAGCAGCCCAGCGGGGTCCTACAATGAGCAGTTCTTC. It is translated as CASSPAGSYNEQFF.

Only a few counts were recorded for this clonotype. One end of the junction does not line up with germline, which may come from a read error. The rearrangement links TRBV7-9 to TRBJ1-3; D remains ambiguous. CDR3 length equals 12 residues. The germline V gene has CDR1 SEHNR and CDR2 FQNEAQ (reference sequence). CDR3: CASSSEAVGVNF. The CDR3 DNA is TGTGCCAGCAGCTCAGAGGCAGTTGGCGTAAATTTT.